This T cell receptor (beta chain) was recorded in a study of T cells in Graves' hyperthyroidism and ophthalmopathy. Study outcomes and limitations: Also found in blood were most expanded thyroid clonotypes above 0.001.

Researchers took RNA transcripts and amplified the TCR beta CDR3 regions from them. In the first-round RT-PCR of the TCR CDR3, the HTBI primer set was used. TCRdb called the multiplex PCR reads again in MiXCR, with one record for every CDR3 protein. The data hold about 410,000 distinct CDR3 sequences, with roughly 14% observed a single time. This clonotype showed up many times. Its specificity is not known. Germline values: CDR1 DFQATT, CDR2 SNEGSKA (reference sequence). V was cut by 2 bases and J by 3 bases, with 19 bases left in between. The CDR3 runs to 16 residues. Sequencing used blood. This chain uses TRBV20-1 with TRBJ1-2; D call uncertain. This clonotype was obtained from a man younger than 30 with Graves' ophthalmopathy. This CDR3 reads CSARRALTGYDYGYTF. The CDR3 nucleotides are TGCAGTGCTAGACGGGCCCTGACTGGCTATGACTATGGCTACACCTTC.